This T cell receptor beta chain derives from a study of T-cell memory formation after mild COVID-19. For the study at large: Each donor largely had its own TCR clusters.

This clonotype was counted between two and nine times. Between the trimmed V and J ends, which lost 5 bases and 2 bases, there was a span of 15 bases. Germline CDR1 SEHNR, CDR2 FQNEAQ (reference sequence). This CDR3 spans 15 amino acids. Using its own MiXCR run on the 5' RACE reads, TCRdb lists one record per CDR3 protein. The sample holds about 49,000 distinct CDR3 sequences; approximately 8% are singletons and the top ten take approximately 1.5%. The specimen was PBMCs or a T cell subset sorted from them (not recorded which). J is TRBJ1-1 and V is TRBV7-9; no definite D call. This TCR was sampled from a man between 18 and 35 years old who had mild COVID-19 (a few samples of this study predate the infection). Cell type and time point are not known. The CDR3 reads CASSLSGRGNTEAFF. The CDR3 DNA is TGTGCCAGCAGCCTCTCCGGGAGAGGCAACACTGAAGCTTTCTTT.